These 12 T cell receptor beta chains were sequenced from one sample in a study of monozygotic twins with inflammatory bowel disease (dated by TCRdb to between 2019 and 2020). The library relied on 5' RACE. The run used an Illumina HiSeq 2500. After reprocessing by TCRdb, each CDR3 protein sequence is one entry, and no DNA is given. This sample's listing comprises some 170,000 distinct CDR3 sequences. The ten largest clones capture 2.4% of the sample. Material: blood. The receptor source for this set is a human donor with ulcerative colitis or Crohn's disease, or a healthy co-twin of an affected twin (not recorded which).

The chain recombines TRBV14 with TRBJ1-2; TCRdb proposes TRBD1, but this gene call is untestable without DNA. CDR1 is SGHDN and CDR2 is FVKESK in the germline V gene. The CDR3 is made up of 17 amino acids. This chain's CDR3 is CASSQGIRTGGSNGYTF.

The CDR3 sequence: CASSLGQGAEAFF. The chain links TRBV7-9 to TRBJ1-1; TCRdb's D call of TRBD1 is untestable without DNA. The length of the CDR3 is 13 residues. Germline V gene lookup returns CDR1 SEHNR and CDR2 FQNEAQ (reference sequence).

The chain is built from TRBV5-6 and TRBJ2-3; as DNA is missing, the TRBD1 call by TCRdb cannot be tested. CDR3 length equals 16 residues. In germline, CDR1 is SGHDT, CDR2 YYEEEE. The CDR3 region is CASSQRGAGARDTQYF.

This chain uses TRBV5-5 with TRBJ2-5; TCRdb calls TRBD2, which cannot be checked without DNA. CDR1 is SGHKS and CDR2 is YYEKEE in the germline V gene (reference sequence). This CDR3 comprises 14 residues. CDR3 residues: CASSFMRAEETQYF.

CDR3 protein: CASSSHPGQAYEQYF. This chain joins TRBV7-2 and TRBJ2-7; the D gene TCRdb calls, TRBD1, cannot be checked with no DNA. CDR3 size: 15 residues. Germline-derived CDR1 and CDR2 are SGHTA and FQGNSA. The variable domain in full, with the rest retrieved from reference TRBV7-2 and TRBJ2-7, is GAGVSQSPSNKVTEKGKDVELRCDPISGHTALYWYRQSLGQGLEFLIYFQGNSAPDKSGLPSDRFSAERTGGSVSTLTIQRTQQEDSAVYLCASSSHPGQAYEQYFGPGTRLTVT.

V is TRBV4-3 and J is TRBJ2-7; checking the TCRdb D call of TRBD2 is not possible without DNA. CDR3 length: 14 amino acids. Germline CDR1 and CDR2: LGHNA and YSLEER. The CDR3 sequence: CTSSPGLAGVAQYF.

The gene calls are TRBV7-2 and TRBJ2-6; TCRdb selects TRBD1, and the lack of DNA leaves this call unchecked. The CDR3 runs 15 residues. Germline loops: CDR1 SGHTA, CDR2 FQGNSA. The CDR3 sequence is CASTLGGSGANVLTF.

CDR3 in amino acids: CASSLYGQAHNEQFF. V and J are TRBV12-3 or TRBV12-4 and TRBJ2-1; TCRdb lists TRBD1, though no DNA is available to test this call. This CDR3 spans 15 amino acids.

This rearrangement joins TRBV20-1 to TRBJ2-2; TCRdb designates TRBD1, a call that cannot be tested without DNA. CDR1 is DFQATT, CDR2 SNEGSKA, per germline (reference sequence). The CDR3 totals 14 residues. The CDR3: CSATWPPNTGELFF.

The CDR3 here is CASSLIASGANEQFF. This chain joins TRBV7-3 and TRBJ2-1; TCRdb's D gene call, TRBD2, goes unchecked for lack of DNA. The germline gives CDR1 SGHTA, CDR2 FQGTGA. This CDR3 is built from 15 residues.

The V call is TRBV10-3, the J call TRBJ2-7. This CDR3 has 15 amino acids. Per germline, CDR1 ENHRY and CDR2 SYGVKD. The CDR3 is CAISEVIAVKGEQYF.

The rearrangement joins TRBV7-2 to TRBJ2-7. Germline-derived CDR1 and CDR2 are SGHTA and FQGNSA. The CDR3 length is 12 residues. CDR3 in amino acids: CASSLLSAEQYF.